The present T cell receptor beta chain was sequenced within a study of brain T cells in children with intractable seizures. The time point: blood from clinic visit 5 months post-surgery; TSC patient then seizure free. Surgery cases with the highest brain T cell transcript signatures were chosen for sequencing. Method: immunoSEQ multiplex PCR; TCRdb's copy keeps in-frame clones and lacks some. The sample consists of a few hundred thousand clones, about 93% of them appearing once. This TCR came from a boy in the first two years of life with tuberous sclerosis and intractable seizures. This specimen consisted of peripheral blood, obtained approximately 5 months after surgery.

CDR3 nucleotide sequence: TGCAGTGCTAGTCGCGGCGGGAGGCCGGGGGGCTCCTACGAGCAGTACTTC. Translation gives CSASRGGRPGGSYEQYF. The chain is built from TRBV20-1 and TRBJ2-7; 8 positions agree with TRBD2. With 3 bases clipped from V and 0 bases from J, the junction kept 13 bases outside the gene matches. Looked up from germline, CDR1 is DFQATT and CDR2 is SNEGSKA (reference sequence). The CDR3 loop spans 17 amino acids.